This T cell receptor beta chain originates from a study of human T cells and chemical hapten exposure. Study background: Application of 0.01% DPC to the upper back was done by patch test, with a reading at 6 days.

Sample time point: patch test 1, 2 weeks after DPC sensitization. Stated treatment: therapeutic diphenylcyclopropenone sensitization with weekly scalp DPC. From the RACE reads, TCRdb called clonotypes with MiXCR, one entry per CDR3 protein. The sample holds 55,000 to 85,000 distinct CDR3 sequences, approximately 9.8% seen once. Germline V lookup: CDR1 SEHNR, CDR2 FQNEAQ (reference sequence). V lost 8 bases to trimming and J lost 4 bases; unmatched junction nucleotides: 10. The CDR3 extends over 14 amino acids. Broader study findings: Compared to controls, expanded TCRs made significantly more large clusters of similar CDR3s.

This clonotype occurred a few times. Its antigen is not identified. The V and J genes are TRBV7-9 and TRBJ2-7; 8 positions match TRBD1. This clonotype was sampled from a woman in her thirties or forties with alopecia areata. Some clones in this sample may be carry-over from other donors' samples. The sample was whole blood, taken in connection with sensitization to the hapten diphenylcyclopropenone (DPC). The CDR3 coding sequence is TGTGCCAGCGGCCTGAGTGGACAGGGATACGAGCAGTACTTC. It codes for CASGLSGQGYEQYF.